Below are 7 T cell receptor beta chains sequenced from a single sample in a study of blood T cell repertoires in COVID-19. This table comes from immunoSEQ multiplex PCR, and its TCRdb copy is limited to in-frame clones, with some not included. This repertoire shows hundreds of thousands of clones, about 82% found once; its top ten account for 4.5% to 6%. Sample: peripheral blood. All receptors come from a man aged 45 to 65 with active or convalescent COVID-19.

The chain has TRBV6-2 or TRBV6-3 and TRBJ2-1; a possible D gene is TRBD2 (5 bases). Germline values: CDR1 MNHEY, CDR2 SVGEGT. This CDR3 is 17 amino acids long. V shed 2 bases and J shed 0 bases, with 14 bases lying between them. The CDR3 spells CASSYPRSGSSYNEQFF. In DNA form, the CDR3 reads TGTGCCAGCAGTTACCCTAGAAGCGGAAGCTCCTACAATGAGCAGTTCTTC.

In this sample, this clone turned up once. CDR3 sequence: CASSLVGTDPSGYTF. Here the CDR3 DNA reads TGTGCCAGCAGCTTAGTAGGGACAGACCCCTCGGGCTACACCTTC. This rearrangement joins TRBV7-8 to TRBJ1-2; 7 bases map to TRBD1. J lost 8 bases, V lost 1 base, and 10 bases had no gene match. Germline lookup yields CDR1 SGHVS and CDR2 FQNEAQ. The CDR3 sequence is 15 residues long.

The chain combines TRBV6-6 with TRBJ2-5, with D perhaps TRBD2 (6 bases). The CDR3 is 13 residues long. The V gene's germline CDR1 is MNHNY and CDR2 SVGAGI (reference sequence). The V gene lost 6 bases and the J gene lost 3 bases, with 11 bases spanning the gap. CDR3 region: CASSRDLEETQYF. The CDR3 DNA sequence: TGTGCCAGCAGCCGGGACTTAGAAGAGACCCAGTACTTC.

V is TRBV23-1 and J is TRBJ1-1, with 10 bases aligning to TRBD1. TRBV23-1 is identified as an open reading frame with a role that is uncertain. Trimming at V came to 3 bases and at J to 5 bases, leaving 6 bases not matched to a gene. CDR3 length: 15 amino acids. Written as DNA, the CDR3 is TGCGCCAGCAGTCAGTTAGGACAGGGGGGGACTGAAGCTTTCTTT. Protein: CASSQLGQGGTEAFF.

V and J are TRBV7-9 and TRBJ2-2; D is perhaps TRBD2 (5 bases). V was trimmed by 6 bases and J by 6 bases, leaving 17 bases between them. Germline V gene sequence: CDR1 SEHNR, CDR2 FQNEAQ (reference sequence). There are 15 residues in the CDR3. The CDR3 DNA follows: TGTGCCAGCAGTCACCCCCTTAGCGCTCCCGGGGAGCTGTTTTTT. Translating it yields CASSHPLSAPGELFF.

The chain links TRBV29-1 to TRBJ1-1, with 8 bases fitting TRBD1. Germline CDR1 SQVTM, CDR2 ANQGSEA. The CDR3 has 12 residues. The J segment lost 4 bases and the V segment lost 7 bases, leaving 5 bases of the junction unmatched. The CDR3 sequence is CSAEDRATEAFF. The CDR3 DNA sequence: TGCAGCGCTGAGGACAGGGCCACTGAAGCTTTCTTT. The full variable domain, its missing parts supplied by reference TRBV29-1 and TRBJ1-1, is SAVISQKPSRDICQRGTSLTIQCQVDSQVTMMFWYRQQPGQSLTLIATANQGSEATYESGFVIDKFPISRPNLTFSTLTVSNMSPEDSSIYLCSAEDRATEAFFGQGTRLTVV.

CDR3 in amino acids: CASSLNRNEQFF. The CDR3 region has the DNA TGTGCCAGCAGCTTAAACAGGAATGAGCAGTTCTTC. This chain uses TRBV7-2 with TRBJ2-1; D is perhaps TRBD1 (5 bases). The germline V gene encodes CDR1 SGHTA and CDR2 FQGNSA. V shed 2 bases and J shed 7 bases, with 6 bases lying between them. There are 12 residues in the CDR3.